The 8 T cell receptor beta chains reported below all come from one sample, sequenced in a study of Graves' ophthalmopathy and Graves' hyperthyroidism. Amplification of TCR beta CDR3 regions used RNA transcripts. An initial RT-PCR round employing HTBI primers preceded a second-round multiplex PCR. TCRdb redid the calling of the multiplex PCR reads with MiXCR, one entry per CDR3 protein. The profile shows a few hundred thousand distinct CDR3 sequences, approximately 18% of them singletons. Sequenced material: peripheral blood. All receptors come from an adult woman with stable Graves' hyperthyroidism.

This clonotype appeared many times. CDR3 loop: CATSDLQGRGAGTGELFF. DNA of the CDR3: TGTGCCACCAGTGATTTGCAAGGTCGAGGGGCTGGAACCGGGGAGCTGTTTTTT. The chain recombines TRBV24-1 with TRBJ2-2, with D perhaps matching TRBD1 or TRBD2 (5 bases each). V lost 0 bases and J 5 bases, leaving 18 bases between the germline ends. Germline loops: CDR1 KGHDR, CDR2 SFDVKD. The CDR3 loop spans 18 amino acids.

Regarding this clonotype: Given a much more abundant clone one base away, this may be a read error. The chain is built from TRBV11-2 and TRBJ1-2; D gene unclear. There are 14 residues in the CDR3. Germline V gene sequence: CDR1 SGHAT, CDR2 FQNNGV. This CDR3 reads CAISAQTANYGYTF. The DNA of the CDR3 is TGTGCCATCAGCGCTCAAACAGCGAACTATGGCTACACCTTC.

This clonotype appeared a few times. This may stem from a read error, because a much larger clone lies one nucleotide away. The chain joins TRBV30 to TRBJ1-1; perhaps TRBD1 as D (5 bases). CDR3 size: 12 residues. V was clipped by 8 bases and J by 4 bases, with 14 bases between them. Per the germline V gene, CDR1 is GTSNPN and CDR2 is SVGIG (reference sequence). The CDR3 coding sequence is TGTGCCCGGCAAGGGACCCTCACTGAAGCTTTCTTT. Protein product: CARQGTLTEAFF.

This clonotype was seen many times. The rearrangement uses TRBV28 and TRBJ1-5; TRBD1 might be the D (5 bases). The CDR3 is 14 residues long. In germline, CDR1 is MDHEN, CDR2 SYDVKM. Trimming pared 5 bases from V and 4 bases from J, leaving 12 bases between. The CDR3 DNA reads TGTGCCAGCAGTACCCTCACAGGTAATCAGCCCCAGCATTTT. It yields the protein CASSTLTGNQPQHF.

This clonotype occurred a few times. V is TRBV30 and J is TRBJ1-3; D remains unclear. The germline CDR1 and CDR2 sequences are GTSNPN and SVGIG (reference sequence). This CDR3 has 15 residues. Trimming shortened V by 0 bases and J by 0 bases, and 9 bases separated the two germline ends. The CDR3 nucleotides are TGTGCCTGGAGTGTAGGACCGAACTCTGGAAACACCATATATTTT. Its protein is CAWSVGPNSGNTIYF.

This clonotype appeared many times. The chain joins TRBV6-5 to TRBJ2-5; the match to TRBD1 covers 9 bases. V gave up 0 bases and J gave up 4 bases; unmatched junction bases: 9. CDR3 length: 17 residues. The germline V gene has CDR1 MNHEY and CDR2 SVGAGI. CDR3 in amino acids: CASSYSSDRGGAETQYF. The CDR3 region has the DNA TGTGCCAGCAGTTACTCGTCGGACAGGGGAGGGGCAGAGACCCAGTACTTC.

This clonotype was observed once. V and J are TRBV6-1 and TRBJ1-5, with TRBD1 matching over 8 bases. The CDR3 spans 14 residues. Germline V lookup: CDR1 MNHNS, CDR2 SASEGT. Trimming cost V 7 bases and J 6 bases; bases outside gene matches: 8. This CDR3 reads CASTGPGGGQPQHF. The CDR3 DNA is TGTGCCAGCACGGGTCCAGGGGGCGGTCAGCCCCAGCATTTT.

This clonotype was recorded at least ten times. The V gene is TRBV5-1, the J gene TRBJ2-7; D might be TRBD1 or TRBD2, each matching 5 bases. V lost 2 bases and J lost 4, with 19 bases in between. This CDR3 has 16 amino acids. Germline values: CDR1 SGHRS, CDR2 YFSETQ. The CDR3: CASSLQSRDRGYEQYF. The CDR3 region has the DNA TGCGCCAGCAGCTTACAAAGCAGGGACCGAGGTTACGAGCAGTACTTC.